The present TCR beta chain was sequenced within a study of Graves' ophthalmopathy and Graves' hyperthyroidism. Scientists amplified the TCR beta CDR3 regions from RNA transcripts. First-round RT-PCR employed HTBI primers, with a second-round multiplex PCR after it. TCRdb recomputed calls from the multiplex PCR reads with MiXCR, one row per CDR3 protein. The profile shows under 250,000 distinct CDR3 sequences, 20% to 25% of them singletons. This clonotype was found many times. The study enrolled ophthalmopathy donors with moderate-to-severe activity, CAS ≥3, NOSPECS ≥4 and duration under 3 months. In this cohort, patients with other autoimmune diseases, uncontrolled infections, pregnancy or lactation were excluded. The receptor was derived from a woman in her forties or fifties with Graves' ophthalmopathy. The sample comprised peripheral blood.

CDR3 DNA: TGCAGTGCTAATCCGACTCTCCGATGGGGGTTAGCTTTCTTT. It is translated as CSANPTLRWGLAFF. V gene TRBV20-1 combines with J gene TRBJ1-1; a weak D match, TRBD1 (5 bases). This CDR3 region has 14 residues. Germline CDR1 reads DFQATT; CDR2 reads SNEGSKA (reference sequence). Trimming took off 4 bases at V and 10 bases at J, with 22 bases between the two ends.